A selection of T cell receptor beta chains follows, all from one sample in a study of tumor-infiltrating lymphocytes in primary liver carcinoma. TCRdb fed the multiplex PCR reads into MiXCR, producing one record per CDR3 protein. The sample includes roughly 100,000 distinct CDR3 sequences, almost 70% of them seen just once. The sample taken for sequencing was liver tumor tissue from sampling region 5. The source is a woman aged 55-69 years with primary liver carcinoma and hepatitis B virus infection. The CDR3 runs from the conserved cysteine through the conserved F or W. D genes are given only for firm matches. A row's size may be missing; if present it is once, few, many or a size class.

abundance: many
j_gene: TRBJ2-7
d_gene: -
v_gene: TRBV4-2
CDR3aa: CASSRPTSPYEQYF
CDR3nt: TGTGCCAGCAGCCGACCGACTAGTCCCTACGAGCAGTACTTC

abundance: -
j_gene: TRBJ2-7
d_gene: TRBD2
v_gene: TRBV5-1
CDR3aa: CASSSGTSVGHEYYF
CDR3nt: TGCGCCAGCAGCTCAGGGACTAGCGTCGGTCACGAGTACTACTTC

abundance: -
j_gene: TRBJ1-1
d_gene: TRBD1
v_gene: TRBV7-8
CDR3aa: CASSLVMGQGKNTEAFF
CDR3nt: TGTGCCAGCAGCTTAGTAATGGGACAGGGCAAGAACACTGAAGCTTTCTTT

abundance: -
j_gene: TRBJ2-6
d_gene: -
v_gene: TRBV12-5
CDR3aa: CDSGGRGSGANVLTF
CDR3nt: TGTGATAGTGGGGGACGGGGTTCTGGGGCCAACGTCTTGACTTTC

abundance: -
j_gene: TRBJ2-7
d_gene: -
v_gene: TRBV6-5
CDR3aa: CVGSPWDANYEQYF
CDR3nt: TGTGTCGGCAGTCCCTGGGACGCAAACTACGAGCAGTACTTC

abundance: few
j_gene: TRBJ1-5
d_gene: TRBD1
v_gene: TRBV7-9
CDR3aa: CASSAVTGSNQPQHF
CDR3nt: TGTGCCAGCAGCGCCGTGACAGGGAGCAATCAGCCCCAGCATTTT

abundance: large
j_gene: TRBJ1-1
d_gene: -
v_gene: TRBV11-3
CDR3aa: CASSQDGLNTEAFF
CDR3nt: TGTGCCAGCAGCCAGGACGGCTTGAACACTGAAGCTTTCTTT

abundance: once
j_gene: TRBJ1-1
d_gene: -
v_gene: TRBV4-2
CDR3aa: CVSSQGGVEGPEAFF
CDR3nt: TGTGTCAGCAGCCAAGGGGGAGTCGAGGGACCTGAAGCTTTCTTT

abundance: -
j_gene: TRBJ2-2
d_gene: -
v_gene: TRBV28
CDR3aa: CASAKTKPGELFF
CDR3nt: TGTGCCAGCGCGAAAACAAAACCCGGGGAGCTGTTTTTT

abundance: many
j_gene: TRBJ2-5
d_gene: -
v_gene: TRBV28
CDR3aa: CASSQEETQYF
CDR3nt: TGTGCCAGCAGCCAAGAGGAGACCCAGTACTTC

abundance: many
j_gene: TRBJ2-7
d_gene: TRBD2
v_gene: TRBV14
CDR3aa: CASSQGGRGSYEQYF
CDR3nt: TGTGCCAGCAGCCAAGGCGGGAGGGGATCCTACGAGCAGTACTTC

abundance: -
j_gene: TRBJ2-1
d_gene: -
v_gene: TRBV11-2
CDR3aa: CASSRGPADNEQFF
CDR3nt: TGTGCCAGCAGCCGTGGGCCAGCCGACAATGAGCAGTTCTTC

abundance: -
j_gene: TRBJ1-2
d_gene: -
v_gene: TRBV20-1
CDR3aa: CSASSTDRYGYTF
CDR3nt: TGCAGTGCTAGTTCCACGGACCGCTATGGCTACACCTTC

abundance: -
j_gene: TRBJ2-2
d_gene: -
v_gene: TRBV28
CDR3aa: CASSLSRQVPGELFF
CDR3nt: TGTGCCAGCAGTTTATCAAGACAGGTCCCCGGGGAGCTGTTTTTT

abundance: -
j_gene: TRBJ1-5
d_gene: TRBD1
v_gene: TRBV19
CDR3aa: CATTGDYSNQPQHF
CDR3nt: TGTGCCACGACAGGGGACTATAGCAATCAGCCCCAGCATTTT

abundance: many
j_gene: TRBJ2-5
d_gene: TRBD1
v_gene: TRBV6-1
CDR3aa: CASSLTGGPETQYF
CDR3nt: TGTGCCAGCAGTCTAACAGGGGGCCCAGAGACCCAGTACTTC

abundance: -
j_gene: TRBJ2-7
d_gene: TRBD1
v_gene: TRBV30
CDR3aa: CAWSPLPGQGSEGQYF
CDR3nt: TGTGCCTGGAGCCCTCTTCCGGGACAGGGGAGCGAAGGGCAATACTTC

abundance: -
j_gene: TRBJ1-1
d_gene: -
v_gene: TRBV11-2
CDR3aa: CASSFSAYRVRAFF
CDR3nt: TGTGCCAGCAGCTTTAGCGCTTACAGGGTGAGAGCTTTCTTT

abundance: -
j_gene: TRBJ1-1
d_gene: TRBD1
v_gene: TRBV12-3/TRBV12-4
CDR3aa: CASRRTGDTEASF
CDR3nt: TGTGCCAGCAGAAGGACAGGGGACACTGAAGCTTCCTTC

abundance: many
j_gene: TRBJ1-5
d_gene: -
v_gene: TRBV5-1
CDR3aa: CASSRDLNQPQHF
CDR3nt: TGCGCCAGCAGTCGGGACCTCAATCAGCCCCAGCATTTT

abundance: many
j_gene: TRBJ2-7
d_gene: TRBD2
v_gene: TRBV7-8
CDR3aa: CASSFGGSSYEQYF
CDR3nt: TGTGCCAGCAGCTTTGGCGGGAGCTCCTACGAGCAGTACTTC

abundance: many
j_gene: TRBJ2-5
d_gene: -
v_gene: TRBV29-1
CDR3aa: CSVEGVGNGQETQYF
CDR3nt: TGCAGCGTTGAAGGTGTAGGAAATGGTCAAGAGACCCAGTACTTC

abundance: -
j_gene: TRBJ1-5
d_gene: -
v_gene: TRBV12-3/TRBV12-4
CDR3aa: CASSLTTGSDQPQHF
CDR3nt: TGTGCCAGCAGTCTGACAACGGGCTCCGATCAGCCCCAGCATTTT

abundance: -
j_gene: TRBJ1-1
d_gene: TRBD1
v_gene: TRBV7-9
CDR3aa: CASSPDRGREGTEAFF
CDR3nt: TGTGCCAGCAGCCCCGACAGGGGGCGCGAGGGCACTGAAGCTTTCTTT

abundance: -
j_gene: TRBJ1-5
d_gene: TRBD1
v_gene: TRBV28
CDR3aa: CASKIGTGSLRVQHF
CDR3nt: TGTGCCAGCAAGATCGGGACAGGATCGTTGCGGGTCCAGCATTTT

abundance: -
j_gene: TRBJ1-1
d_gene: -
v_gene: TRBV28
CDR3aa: CASGASLGHGTEAFF
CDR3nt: TGTGCCAGCGGGGCGTCGCTTGGCCATGGCACTGAAGCTTTCTTT

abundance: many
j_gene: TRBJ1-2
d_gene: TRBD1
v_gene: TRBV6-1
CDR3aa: CASTSGTEAWWCSF
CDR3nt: TGTGCCAGCACCTCCGGGACAGAAGCTTGGTGGTGTTCTTTC

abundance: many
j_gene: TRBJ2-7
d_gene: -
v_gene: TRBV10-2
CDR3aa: CASSERGYEQYF
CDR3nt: TGCGCCAGCAGTGAGCGGGGCTACGAGCAGTACTTC

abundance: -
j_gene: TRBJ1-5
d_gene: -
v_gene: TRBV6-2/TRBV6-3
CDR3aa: CASTRPPGNNQPQHF
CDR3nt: TGTGCCAGCACCAGGCCACCTGGGAACAATCAGCCCCAGCATTTT

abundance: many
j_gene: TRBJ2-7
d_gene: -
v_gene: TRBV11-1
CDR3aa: CASRGKRSYEQYF
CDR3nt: TGTGCCAGCAGGGGGAAGCGATCCTACGAGCAGTACTTC